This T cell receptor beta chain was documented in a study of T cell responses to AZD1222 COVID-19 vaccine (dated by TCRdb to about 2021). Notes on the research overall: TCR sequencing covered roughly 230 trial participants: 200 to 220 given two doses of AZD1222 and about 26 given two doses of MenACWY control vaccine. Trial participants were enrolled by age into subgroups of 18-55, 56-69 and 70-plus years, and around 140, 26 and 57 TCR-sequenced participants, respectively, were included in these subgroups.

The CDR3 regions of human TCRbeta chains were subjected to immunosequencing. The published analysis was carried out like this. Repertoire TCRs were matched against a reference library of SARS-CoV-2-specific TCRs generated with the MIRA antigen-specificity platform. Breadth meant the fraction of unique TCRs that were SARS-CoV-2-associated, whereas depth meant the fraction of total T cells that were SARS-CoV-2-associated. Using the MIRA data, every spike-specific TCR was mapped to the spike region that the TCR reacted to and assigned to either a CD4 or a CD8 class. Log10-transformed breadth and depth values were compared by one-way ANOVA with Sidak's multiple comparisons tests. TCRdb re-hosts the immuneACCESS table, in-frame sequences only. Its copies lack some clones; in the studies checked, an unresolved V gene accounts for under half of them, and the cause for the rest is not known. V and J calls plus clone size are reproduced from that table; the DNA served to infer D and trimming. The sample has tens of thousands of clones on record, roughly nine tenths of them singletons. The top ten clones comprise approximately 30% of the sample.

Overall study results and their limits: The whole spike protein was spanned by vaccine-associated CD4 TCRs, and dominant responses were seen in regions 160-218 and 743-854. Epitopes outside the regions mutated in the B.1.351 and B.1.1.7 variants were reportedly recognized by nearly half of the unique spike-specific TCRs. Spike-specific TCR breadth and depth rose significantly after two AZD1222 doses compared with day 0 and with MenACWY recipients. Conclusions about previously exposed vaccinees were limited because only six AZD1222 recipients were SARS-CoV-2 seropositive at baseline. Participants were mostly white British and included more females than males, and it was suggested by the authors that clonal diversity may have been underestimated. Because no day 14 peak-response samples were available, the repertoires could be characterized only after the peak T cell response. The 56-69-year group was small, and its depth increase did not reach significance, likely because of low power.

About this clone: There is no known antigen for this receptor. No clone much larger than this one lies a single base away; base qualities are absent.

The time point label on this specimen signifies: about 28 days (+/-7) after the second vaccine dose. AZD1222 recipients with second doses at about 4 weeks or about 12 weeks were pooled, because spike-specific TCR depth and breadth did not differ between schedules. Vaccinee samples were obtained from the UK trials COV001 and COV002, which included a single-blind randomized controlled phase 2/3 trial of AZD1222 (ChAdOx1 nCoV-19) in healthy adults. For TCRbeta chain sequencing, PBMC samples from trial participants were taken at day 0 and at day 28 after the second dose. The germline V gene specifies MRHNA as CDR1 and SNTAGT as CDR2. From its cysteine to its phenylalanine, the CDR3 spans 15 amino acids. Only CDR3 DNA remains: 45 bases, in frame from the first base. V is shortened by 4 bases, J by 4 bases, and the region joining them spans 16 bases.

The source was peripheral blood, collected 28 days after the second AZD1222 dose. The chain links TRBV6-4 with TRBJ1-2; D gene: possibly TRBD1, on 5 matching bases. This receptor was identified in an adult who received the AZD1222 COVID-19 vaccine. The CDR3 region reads CASSAEPGRLYGYTF. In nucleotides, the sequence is TGTGCCAGCAGTGCTGAACCGGGACGGCTCTATGGCTACACCTTC.